These 4 T cell receptor beta chains share one sample of origin, sequenced in a study of cytomegalovirus exposure and HLA in healthy donors. The PCR made use of 60 Vbeta and 13 Jbeta primers. Only in-frame clones appear in the TCRdb table, and some are missing; sequencing was by immunoSEQ multiplex PCR. The sample carries around 150,000 clones, roughly three quarters recorded once. Sequencing input: PBMCs. These receptors came from a male donor in good health and CMV-seronegative.

V is TRBV11-2 and J is TRBJ2-7; TRBD2 might be the D (6 bases). Per the germline V gene, CDR1 is SGHAT and CDR2 is FQNNGV. Trimming cost V 3 bases and J 2 bases, with 8 bases left between them. CDR3 length: 13 residues. The CDR3 region has the DNA TGTGCCAGCAGCTTCCCGGGGGCCTACGAGCAGTACTTC. Protein sequence: CASSFPGAYEQYF.

V is TRBV7-2 and J is TRBJ1-2, with TRBD1 matching over 11 bases. CDR1 and CDR2 from the germline V gene are SGHTA and FQGNSA. The CDR3 length is 16 residues. Trimming at V came to 3 bases and at J to 1 base, leaving 4 bases not matched to a gene. This chain's CDR3 is CASSFGTGGGNYGYTF. The DNA for the CDR3 is TGTGCCAGCAGCTTCGGGACAGGGGGGGGTAACTATGGCTACACCTTC.

The rearrangement joins TRBV7-3 to TRBJ2-5; 7 nucleotides align to TRBD2. V lost 5 bases to trimming and J lost 1 base; unmatched junction nucleotides: 4. Germline CDR1 and CDR2: SGHTA and FQGTGA. This CDR3 has 14 amino acids. The CDR3 coding sequence is TGTGCCAGCAGCCGGTGGGGGGGCCAAGAGACCCAGTACTTC. This translates into CASSRWGGQETQYF.

In this sample, this clone turned up a few times. The rearrangement uses TRBV28 and TRBJ2-3; a possible D gene is TRBD2 (5 bases). Trimming removed 2 bases from V and 9 bases from J, with 15 bases in between. Germline CDR1 and CDR2: MDHEN and SYDVKM. The CDR3 covers 14 residues. The CDR3 here is CASSLTPGPGTQYF. Here the CDR3 DNA reads TGTGCCAGCAGTTTAACGCCTGGGCCGGGGACGCAGTATTTT.